This TCR beta chain was profiled in a study of blood T cell repertoires in COVID-19. Whole-study context: Spain, Italy and the United States supplied samples that represented acute and convalescent COVID-19. In each case, the material was cDNA or gDNA derived from T cells, B-cell-depleted T cells, or PBMCs.

Authors' data handling: Reference gene primer amplification gave nucleated cell count estimates. TCRdb's copy holds only in-frame clones and misses some; the assay was immunoSEQ multiplex PCR. V and J calls plus clone size are reproduced from that table; the DNA served to infer D and trimming. The table lists 95,000 to 120,000 clones, about 90% of them singletons, with approximately 2.5% in the top ten. The CDR3 is 15 amino acids. Germline values: CDR1 SGHRS, CDR2 YFSETQ. The V segment lost 0 bases and the J segment 5 bases; nucleotides outside the gene matches: 4. Sequences were obtained from peripheral blood. The sequence came from a human donor in a cohort sampled during active COVID-19. This chain connects TRBV5-1 to TRBJ2-7, with 11 bases aligning to TRBD1. CDR3 sequence: CASSLGTGGLHEQYF. The CDR3 bases are TGCGCCAGCAGCTTGGGGACAGGGGGCTTACACGAGCAGTACTTC. Using reference TRBV5-1 and TRBJ2-7 for the parts outside the CDR3, the full variable domain is KAGVTQTPRYLIKTRGQQVTLSCSPISGHRSVSWYQQTPGQGLQFLFEYFSETQRNKGNFPGRFSGRQFSNSRSEMNVSTLELGDSALYLCASSLGTGGLHEQYFGPGTRLTVT.